These 15 T cell receptor beta chains originate from one sample sequenced in a study of response to subunit inactivated influenza vaccine. TCRdb processed the RT-PCR reads anew with MiXCR; each CDR3 protein has one entry. This table holds about 180,000 distinct CDR3 sequences, 9.2% found once. Sequenced here: non-naive T cells sorted from PBMCs, sampled on the day of vaccination. The receptors come from a man aged 45 to 65 who received an inactivated influenza vaccine.

V gene TRBV12-3 or TRBV12-4 combines with J gene TRBJ1-6, with D perhaps TRBD1 (5 bases). This CDR3 spans 15 amino acids. V was clipped by 3 bases and J by 3 bases, with 9 bases between them. The CDR3 DNA reads TGTGCCAGCAGTTTGGGGGGGAACTATAATTCACCCCTCCACTTT. Encoded protein: CASSLGGNYNSPLHF.

CDR3 sequence (DNA): TGCAGTGCAACTTACGGGGAGCAGTTCTTC. Protein: CSATYGEQFF. The V gene is TRBV20-1, the J gene TRBJ2-1; unclear D gene. The CDR3 length is 10 residues. V was pared by 6 bases and J by 10 bases, with 10 bases between. Germline V gene sequence: CDR1 DFQATT, CDR2 SNEGSKA (reference sequence).

This clonotype was counted ten times or more. This chain links TRBV7-2 with TRBJ1-2; D may be TRBD1 (5 bases). The CDR3 covers 14 residues. Trimming cost V 1 base and J 4 bases, with 10 bases left between them. Looked up from germline, CDR1 is SGHTA and CDR2 is FQGNSA. The CDR3 loop reads CASSLVGGAYGYTF. For the CDR3, the DNA is TGTGCCAGCAGCTTAGTAGGAGGGGCCTATGGCTACACCTTC.

The V and J genes are TRBV29-1 and TRBJ2-7; TRBD1 agrees at 9 bases. Trimming cost V 2 bases and J 3 bases; bases outside gene matches: 14. Germline values: CDR1 SQVTM, CDR2 ANQGSEA. The CDR3 extends over 17 amino acids. For the CDR3, the DNA is TGCAGCGTTGAACTCATGGACCGGGACAGGGCGATCTACGAGCAGTACTTC. It is translated as CSVELMDRDRAIYEQYF.

V gene TRBV7-6 combines with J gene TRBJ2-7; TRBD2 matches at 10 bases. The CDR3 loop spans 15 amino acids. Germline CDR1 and CDR2: SGHVS and FNYEAQ. V lost 5 bases and J lost 0; bases outside the gene matches: 4. The CDR3 DNA reads as TGTGCCAGCAGCGCTAGCGGGAGCGGCTCCTACGAGCAGTACTTC. It translates to CASSASGSGSYEQYF.

This clonotype appeared a few times. This chain uses TRBV9 with TRBJ2-1; D may be TRBD2 (6 bases). V lost 3 bases, J lost 8 bases, and 18 bases lay in between. The CDR3 is made up of 15 amino acids. CDR1 and CDR2 (germline): SGDLS, YYNGEE. The CDR3 DNA reads as TGTGCCAGCAGCGCACCGACTAGTAGGGTCTATGAGCAGTTCTTC. Translating it yields CASSAPTSRVYEQFF.

This clonotype has a handful of counts. The chain carries TRBV24-1 and TRBJ2-3; possible D gene TRBD2, 7 bases. This CDR3 region has 14 residues. Germline CDR1 and CDR2: KGHDR and SFDVKD. Between the trimmed V and J ends, which lost 9 bases and 3 bases, there was a span of 15 bases. Here the CDR3 reads CATSLGGATDTQYF. DNA for the CDR3: TGTGCCACCTCCCTGGGGGGGGCGACAGATACGCAGTATTTT.

This clonotype was counted many times. The rearrangement uses TRBV29-1 and TRBJ2-1; 12 nucleotides agree with TRBD2. V gave up 6 bases and J gave up 7 bases; unmatched junction bases: 7. The CDR3 runs 14 residues. CDR1 SQVTM and CDR2 ANQGSEA come from the germline V gene. In nucleotides, the CDR3 is TGCAGCGTGACTAGCGGGAGTTTTGTAAATGAGCAGTTCTTC. As protein: CSVTSGSFVNEQFF.

This clonotype appeared many times. V gene TRBV7-2 combines with J gene TRBJ1-2, with D possibly being TRBD1 (6 bases). The CDR3 extends over 12 amino acids. Trimming removed 5 bases from V and 7 bases from J, with 11 bases in between. Germline CDR1 is SGHTA and CDR2 is FQGNSA. This CDR3 reads CASSPRGFGYTF. The CDR3 DNA is TGTGCCAGCAGCCCCAGGGGTTTTGGCTACACCTTC.

This chain connects TRBV27 to TRBJ2-3; 13 bases agree with TRBD2. Germline loops: CDR1 MNHEY, CDR2 SMNVEV (reference sequence). V lost 2 bases to trimming and J lost 4 bases; unmatched junction nucleotides: 0. The CDR3 spans 15 residues. DNA for the CDR3: TGTGCCAGCAGTTTAGGACTAGCGGGGGCAGATACGCAGTATTTT. This sequence encodes CASSLGLAGADTQYF.

This clonotype was observed a few times. The CDR3 loop reads CASSQRGRRVPHEQFF. CDR3 nucleotides: TGTGCCAGCAGCCAACGTGGCCGCCGGGTTCCCCATGAGCAGTTCTTC. The chain uses TRBV3-1 and TRBJ2-1; D gene ambiguous. The CDR3 extends over 16 amino acids. V was cut by 2 bases and J by 8 bases, with 19 bases left in between. The germline gives CDR1 LGHDT, CDR2 YNNKEL (reference sequence).

There are many counts of this clonotype. The rearrangement links TRBV5-1 to TRBJ2-1; TRBD2 matches 8 bases. Germline CDR1 reads SGHRS; CDR2 reads YFSETQ. Trimming took 5 bases from V and 7 from J; bases not matched to a gene: 11. This CDR3 region has 15 residues. CDR3 bases: TGCGCCAGCAGTCTTTCGGGGGGGCCAAGGAATGAGCAGTTCTTC. It encodes CASSLSGGPRNEQFF.

This clonotype was detected only a few times. The chain has TRBV10-3 and TRBJ1-1; D is perhaps TRBD1 (5 bases). The CDR3 runs to 13 residues. Germline V lookup: CDR1 ENHRY, CDR2 SYGVKD. V was cut by 6 bases and J by 3 bases, with 11 bases left in between. CDR3 protein: CAIRGGLYTEAFF. The CDR3 DNA follows: TGTGCCATCAGGGGGGGTCTTTACACTGAAGCTTTCTTT.

This clonotype was counted a few times. V gene TRBV19 combines with J gene TRBJ2-5; 7 bases are a match to TRBD1. The CDR3 runs to 15 residues. The germline CDR1 and CDR2 sequences are LNHDA and SQIVND (reference sequence). Unmatched junction bases numbered 7, after V lost 5 bases and J lost 1 base. The DNA for the CDR3 is TGTGCCAGTAGTGTCACCGGGACAGCCCAAGAGACCCAGTACTTC. It codes for CASSVTGTAQETQYF.

This clonotype has ten or more counts. This sequence joins TRBV24-1 and TRBJ1-2, with TRBD1 matching 10 bases. V was clipped by 10 bases and J by 7 bases; unmatched bases: 11. This CDR3 has 14 residues. Germline-derived CDR1 and CDR2 are KGHDR and SFDVKD. The CDR3 sequence: CATAPGTGVTGYTF. For the CDR3, the DNA is TGTGCCACTGCTCCCGGGACAGGGGTAACTGGCTACACCTTC.